This T cell receptor (beta chain) comes out of a study of OX40 agonist ivuxolimab in advanced cancers. Overall study context: Enrolled patients in dose escalation had cancers that were hepatocellular carcinoma, melanoma, renal cell or head and neck cancer.

Using immunoSEQ multiplex PCR, the repertoire was profiled, and TCRdb retains in-frame clones only, with some absent. The sample shows tens of thousands of clones, more than 85% of them seen only once. The length of the CDR3 is 15 residues. Germline-derived CDR1 and CDR2 are MNHEY and SVGAGI. The junction had 3 bases not matched to a gene; V was cut back by 0 bases and J by 4 bases. No patient had autoimmune disease or received systemic immunosuppression. The sample was CD4+ or CD8+ T cells sorted from blood, taken in a trial of the OX40 agonist ivuxolimab. The sequence was collected from an adult with an advanced solid tumor such as melanoma, head and neck, liver or kidney cancer. The rearrangement links TRBV6-5 to TRBJ1-2; TRBD1 matches at 9 bases. The CDR3 region is CASSYSMTGGYGYTF. The CDR3 region has the DNA TGTGCCAGCAGTTACTCGATGACAGGGGGCTATGGCTACACCTTC.